The sequence of this TCR beta chain was determined in a study of blood T cell repertoires in COVID-19. The overall study: The analysed material was cDNA or gDNA that came from T cells, B-cell-depleted T cells, or PBMCs.

In the original analysis: Estimation of nucleated cell counts was performed using reference gene primer amplification. TCRdb's table, derived via immunoSEQ multiplex PCR, lists solely in-frame clones and lacks some. V and J calls and clone size come straight from that table; D and trimming were deduced from the DNA. The repertoire consists of roughly 150,000 clones, with approximately 90% occurring once and the leading ten covering just under 3%. The material sequenced was peripheral blood. The TCR comes from a man between 60 and 75 years old with active or convalescent COVID-19.

The CDR3 loop is CASSPSMGQNEKLFF. Written as DNA, the CDR3 is TGCGCCAGCAGCCCAAGTATGGGACAGAATGAAAAACTGTTTTTT. The rearrangement joins TRBV5-1 to TRBJ1-4; 7 bases are shared with TRBD1. The germline V gene has CDR1 SGHRS and CDR2 YFSETQ. Trimming cost V 4 bases and J 5 bases; bases outside gene matches: 8. CDR3 size: 15 residues.